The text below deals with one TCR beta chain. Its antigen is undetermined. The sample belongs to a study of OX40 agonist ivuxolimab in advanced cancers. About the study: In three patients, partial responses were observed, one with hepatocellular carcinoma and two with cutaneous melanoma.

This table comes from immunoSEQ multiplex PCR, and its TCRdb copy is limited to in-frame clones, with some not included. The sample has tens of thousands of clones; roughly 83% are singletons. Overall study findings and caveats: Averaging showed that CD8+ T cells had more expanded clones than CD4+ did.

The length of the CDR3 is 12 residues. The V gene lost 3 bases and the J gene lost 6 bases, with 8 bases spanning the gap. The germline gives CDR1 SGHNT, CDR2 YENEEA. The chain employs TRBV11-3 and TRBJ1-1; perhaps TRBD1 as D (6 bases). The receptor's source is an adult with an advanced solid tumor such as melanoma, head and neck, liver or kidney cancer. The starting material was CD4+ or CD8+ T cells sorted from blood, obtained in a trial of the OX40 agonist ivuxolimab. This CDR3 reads CASSFRGAEAFF. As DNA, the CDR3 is TGTGCCAGCAGCTTTAGGGGGGCTGAAGCTTTCTTT.